The next 22 T cell receptor beta chains were all read from a single sample in a study of cytomegalovirus exposure and HLA in healthy donors. Generated by immunoSEQ multiplex PCR, the TCRdb table keeps only in-frame clones and is missing some. The table lists tens of thousands of clones, roughly 93% of them singletons, with approximately 2% in the top ten. Sequences were obtained from PBMCs. The receptor source for this set is a woman aged 18-35 years in good health and CMV-seronegative.

This sequence joins TRBV2 and TRBJ1-5; D gene uncertain. V lost 6 bases and J lost 5, with 17 bases in between. This CDR3 spans 15 amino acids. The V gene's germline CDR1 is SNHLY and CDR2 FYNNEI. The CDR3 DNA reads TGTGCCAGCAGCACGCGGGGAAGAGCGTATCAGCCCCAGCATTTT. Protein product: CASSTRGRAYQPQHF. The variable domain in full, with the rest retrieved from reference TRBV2 and TRBJ1-5, is EPEVTQTPSHQVTQMGQEVILRCVPISNHLYFYWYRQILGQKVEFLVSFYNNEISEKSEIFDDQFSVERPDGSNFTLKIRSTKLEDSAMYFCASSTRGRAYQPQHFGDGTRLSIL.

The rearrangement links TRBV28 to TRBJ2-2; D may be TRBD2 (5 bases). Trimming removed 6 bases at V and 1 base at J, with 15 bases between. The CDR3 totals 16 residues. Germline V CDR1 and CDR2: MDHEN, SYDVKM. CDR3 nucleotides: TGTGCCAGCAGCCCTTCCGGACTGGGGAACACCGGGGAGCTGTTTTTT. It is translated as CASSPSGLGNTGELFF.

The V gene is TRBV11-1, the J gene TRBJ1-5; TRBD1 might be the D (6 bases). V was cut by 5 bases and J by 6 bases, with 14 bases left in between. Germline V gene lookup returns CDR1 SGHAT and CDR2 FQDESV (reference sequence). The CDR3 runs to 14 residues. The CDR3 is CASSTGGASQPQHF. The CDR3 nucleotides read TGTGCCAGCAGCACTGGGGGGGCGAGTCAGCCCCAGCATTTT.

The sample holds one count of this clone. The gene calls are TRBV5-6 and TRBJ1-1; no clear D. This CDR3 has 16 amino acids. Germline V gene sequence: CDR1 SGHDT, CDR2 YYEEEE. V gave up 0 bases and J gave up 6 bases, with 18 bases separating them. CDR3 nucleotides: TGTGCCAGCAGCTTGGTACGGGGTACAGATAACGCTGAAGCTTTCTTT. Translating it yields CASSLVRGTDNAEAFF.

The CDR3 nucleotides are TGTGCCAGCAGTTCAAACACAGCCGGGGCCAACGTCCTGACTTTC. Residues: CASSSNTAGANVLTF. The genes are TRBV28 and TRBJ2-6; D call uncertain. Trimming removed 4 bases from V and 4 bases from J, with 11 bases in between. The germline V gene encodes CDR1 MDHEN and CDR2 SYDVKM. This CDR3 comprises 15 residues.

This clone was counted a few times. V and J are TRBV6-1 and TRBJ2-3; D may be TRBD2 (6 bases). The CDR3 is made up of 13 amino acids. Germline lookup yields CDR1 MNHNS and CDR2 SASEGT. V was trimmed by 1 base and J by 4 bases, leaving 6 bases between them. CDR3 loop: CASSEGGADTQYF. The CDR3 DNA follows: TGTGCCAGCAGTGAAGGGGGGGCAGATACGCAGTATTTT.

This chain links TRBV30 with TRBJ2-7; D is perhaps TRBD2 (5 bases). The V end was cut by 0 bases, the J end by 3 bases, with 12 bases between. In germline, CDR1 is GTSNPN, CDR2 SVGIG (reference sequence). There are 14 residues in the CDR3. CDR3 in DNA: TGTGCCTGGAGTGTTTCGGGGTTTAGCTACGAGCAGTACTTC. Translated, it gives CAWSVSGFSYEQYF.

The CDR3 coding sequence is TGTGCCAGCAGTTTGCCAGGGACAAACAATCAGCCCCAGCATTTT. Translating gives CASSLPGTNNQPQHF. V usage is TRBV28 and J usage is TRBJ1-5; possible D gene TRBD1, 6 bases. The V end was cut by 3 bases, the J end by 3 bases, with 12 bases between. Germline V gene data show CDR1 as MDHEN and CDR2 as SYDVKM. This CDR3 has 15 amino acids.

V gene TRBV2 combines with J gene TRBJ2-7; D might be TRBD1 (6 bases). Looked up from germline, CDR1 is SNHLY and CDR2 is FYNNEI. The CDR3 runs 11 residues. V was cut by 4 bases and J by 7 bases, with 8 bases left in between. The CDR3 loop is CASSATGEQYF. The CDR3 nucleotides read TGTGCCAGCAGTGCCACAGGGGAGCAGTACTTC.

V and J are TRBV28 and TRBJ2-7, with unresolved D. With 1 base removed from V and 3 bases from J, the gap between germline ends came to 7 bases. Germline-derived CDR1 and CDR2 are MDHEN and SYDVKM. The CDR3 is 13 amino acids. In nucleotides, the CDR3 is TGTGCCAGCAGTTTATCCCCTAACTACGAGCAGTACTTC. It translates to CASSLSPNYEQYF.

This rearrangement joins TRBV9 to TRBJ1-1; a possible D gene is TRBD1 (5 bases). The CDR3 loop spans 14 amino acids. V dropped 0 bases and J dropped 6 bases, with 12 bases sitting between them. Germline V gene sequence: CDR1 SGDLS, CDR2 YYNGEE. The CDR3 DNA sequence: TGTGCCAGCAGCGTAGGCGCGGGGGGATCTGAAGCTTTCTTT. Translated, it gives CASSVGAGGSEAFF.

The V and J genes are TRBV6-1 and TRBJ1-2, with D hard to call. The CDR3 runs 13 residues. Germline V gives CDR1 MNHNS, CDR2 SASEGT. V was cut by 6 bases and J by 2 bases, with 10 bases left in between. The CDR3 reads CASRLDSNYGYTF. CDR3 DNA sequence: TGTGCCAGCAGACTTGACTCGAACTATGGCTACACCTTC.

The table lists this clone with a count of one. CDR3 in DNA: TGCGCCAGCAGCAACGGACAGGGGGAAGGCGAAAAACTGTTTTTT. Translated: CASSNGQGEGEKLFF. The chain couples TRBV5-1 to TRBJ1-4; 10 bases line up with TRBD1. Germline V gene lookup returns CDR1 SGHRS and CDR2 YFSETQ. Unmatched junction bases numbered 8, after V lost 4 bases and J lost 8 bases. This CDR3 has 15 residues. The full variable domain, its missing parts supplied by reference TRBV5-1 and TRBJ1-4, is KAGVTQTPRYLIKTRGQQVTLSCSPISGHRSVSWYQQTPGQGLQFLFEYFSETQRNKGNFPGRFSGRQFSNSRSEMNVSTLELGDSALYLCASSNGQGEGEKLFFGSGTQLSVL.

This chain links TRBV5-6 with TRBJ1-6, with unresolved D. V gave up 0 bases and J gave up 8 bases, with 12 bases separating them. This CDR3 has 15 amino acids. From germline, CDR1 is SGHDT and CDR2 YYEEEE. The CDR3 loop reads CASSLDSGSDSPLHF. CDR3 in DNA: TGTGCCAGCAGCTTGGATTCGGGGTCCGATTCACCCCTCCACTTT.

The V call is TRBV19, the J call TRBJ2-2; D is possibly TRBD1 (5 bases). V was trimmed by 2 bases and J by 1 base, leaving 5 bases between them. Germline CDR1 LNHDA, CDR2 SQIVND (reference sequence). The CDR3 totals 14 residues. The CDR3 DNA is TGTGCCAGTAGTATACAGGGGAACACCGGGGAGCTGTTTTTT. Residues: CASSIQGNTGELFF.

J is TRBJ1-1 and V is TRBV5-6, with D possibly being TRBD1 (6 bases). Looked up from germline, CDR1 is SGHDT and CDR2 is YYEEEE. V dropped 1 base and J dropped 5 bases, with 15 bases sitting between them. The CDR3 contains 15 residues. The CDR3 region is CASSLPGELVTEAFF. Here the CDR3 DNA reads TGTGCCAGCAGCTTGCCAGGGGAGTTGGTAACTGAAGCTTTCTTT.

The CDR3 nucleotides are TGCGCCAGCAGCTTGACGCTCGGTGAAAAACTGTTTTTT. Its translation is CASSLTLGEKLFF. J is TRBJ1-4 and V is TRBV5-1; D is unresolved. The germline gives CDR1 SGHRS, CDR2 YFSETQ. Trimming stripped 1 base from V and 7 bases from J, with 8 bases between. The CDR3 has 13 amino acids.

This sequence joins TRBV16 and TRBJ2-1, with TRBD2 identical over 9 bases. Germline CDR1 and CDR2: KGHSY and FQNENV. This CDR3 contains 18 residues. Losses at the gene ends were 3 bases for V and 6 bases for J; bases not matched to a gene: 15. The CDR3 sequence: CASSQTGHQPTSGNEQFF. Written as DNA, the CDR3 is TGTGCCAGCAGCCAGACAGGGCACCAACCGACTAGCGGCAATGAGCAGTTCTTC.

The V and J genes are TRBV28 and TRBJ2-5; 8 bases are a match to TRBD1. This CDR3 has 15 amino acids. V dropped 7 bases and J dropped 4; count of bases not matched to a gene: 11. Per the germline V gene, CDR1 is MDHEN and CDR2 is SYDVKM. This chain's CDR3 is CASTTGQGRLETQYF. CDR3 bases: TGTGCCAGCACCACCGGACAGGGTAGATTAGAGACCCAGTACTTC.

This clone occurred once. The chain employs TRBV7-9 and TRBJ2-4; maybe TRBD2 (6 bases). Germline CDR1 and CDR2: SEHNR and FQNEAQ (reference sequence). The CDR3 extends over 16 amino acids. V was trimmed by 5 bases and J by 0 bases, leaving 14 bases between them. The DNA of the CDR3 is TGTGCCAGCAGCCCCCGGGGACTGAGAGCCAAAAACATTCAGTACTTC. This encodes CASSPRGLRAKNIQYF.

The chain recombines TRBV7-6 with TRBJ2-7; 7 positions match TRBD2. Germline V gives CDR1 SGHVS, CDR2 FNYEAQ. V was pared by 5 bases and J by 3 bases, with 7 bases of the junction left unmatched. The length of the CDR3 is 14 residues. The chain's CDR3 is CASSVGLDHYEQYF. The CDR3 DNA reads as TGTGCCAGCAGCGTCGGACTAGACCACTACGAGCAGTACTTC.

V and J are TRBV11-2 and TRBJ1-2; tentative D call: TRBD1 (6 bases). Germline V gives CDR1 SGHAT, CDR2 FQNNGV. There are 15 residues in the CDR3. V was cut by 2 bases and J by 2 bases, with 12 bases left in between. CDR3 bases: TGTGCCAGCAGCTTAATTAAGGGGGGGAACTATGGCTACACCTTC. It yields the protein CASSLIKGGNYGYTF.